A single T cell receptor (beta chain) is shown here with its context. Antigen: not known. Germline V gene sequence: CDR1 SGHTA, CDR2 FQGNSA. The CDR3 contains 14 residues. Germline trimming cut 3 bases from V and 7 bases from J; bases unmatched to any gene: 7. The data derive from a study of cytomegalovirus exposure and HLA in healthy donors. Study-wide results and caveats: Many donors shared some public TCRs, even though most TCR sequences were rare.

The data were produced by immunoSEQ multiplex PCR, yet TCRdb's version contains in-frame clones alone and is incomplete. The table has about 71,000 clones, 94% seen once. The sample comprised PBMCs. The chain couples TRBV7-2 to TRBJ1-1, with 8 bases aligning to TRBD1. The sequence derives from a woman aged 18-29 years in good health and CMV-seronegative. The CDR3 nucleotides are TGTGCCAGCAGCTTGACAGGGGCTCTCGGTGAAGCTTTCTTT. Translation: CASSLTGALGEAFF.